This TCR beta chain was recorded in a study of human T cells and chemical hapten exposure. Points from the study as a whole: It should be noted that donors had alopecia, so their immune response may differ from healthy people's.

Time point: pre-sensitization, week 0. The sample's treatment: therapeutic diphenylcyclopropenone sensitization with weekly scalp DPC. This clonotype was observed a handful of times. Its antigen is undetermined. Using its own MiXCR run on the RACE reads, TCRdb lists one record per CDR3 protein. The data hold some 360,000 distinct CDR3 sequences, with less than 6.5% observed a single time. The V gene lost 4 bases and the J gene lost 7 bases, with 20 bases spanning the gap. Germline CDR1 and CDR2: SGHRS and YFSETQ. This CDR3 region has 15 residues. The sample here was whole blood, taken in connection with sensitization to the hapten diphenylcyclopropenone (DPC). The sequence came from a woman aged 45-59 years with alopecia areata. Some clones in this sample may be carry-over from other donors' samples. The chain carries TRBV5-1 and TRBJ2-5; TRBD1 might be the D (6 bases). The CDR3 loop reads CASSLTPTGQGTQYF. CDR3 bases: TGCGCCAGCAGCCTTACCCCGACAGGCCAGGGGACCCAGTACTTC.